These 8 T cell receptor beta chains were sequenced from one sample in a study of cytomegalovirus exposure and HLA in healthy donors. PCR amplification relied on 60 Vbeta primers (plus 13 Jbeta primers). TCRdb's copy holds only in-frame clones and misses some; the assay was immunoSEQ multiplex PCR. The sample has some 180,000 clones, about 9% seen once. Sequencing was carried out using PBMCs. The receptors derive from a woman aged 25 to 39 in good health and CMV-seropositive.

V is TRBV7-2 and J is TRBJ2-3; 10 bases are a match to TRBD2. Trimming removed 8 bases from V and 2 bases from J; junction bases left unmatched: 7. Germline assignment: CDR1 SGHTA and CDR2 FQGNSA. The CDR3 is 15 residues long. The CDR3 DNA reads TGTGCCAGCCAACTAGCGGGACACCACACAGATACGCAGTATTTT. Translated: CASQLAGHHTDTQYF.

This chain uses TRBV7-2 with TRBJ1-5; D is possibly TRBD1 (6 bases). Germline CDR1 reads SGHTA; CDR2 reads FQGNSA. V was pared by 6 bases and J by 4 bases, with 19 bases between. CDR3 length: 16 residues. This CDR3 reads CASRTNWGQLNQPQHF. In DNA form, the CDR3 reads TGTGCCAGCAGGACAAACTGGGGACAACTAAATCAGCCCCAGCATTTT.

V and J are TRBV5-1 and TRBJ2-3; 11 nucleotides agree with TRBD2. The CDR3 consists of 16 residues. CDR1 SGHRS and CDR2 YFSETQ come from the germline V gene. The J segment lost 5 bases and the V segment lost 1 base, leaving 6 bases of the junction unmatched. DNA of the CDR3: TGCGCCAGCAGCTTGAGGGCAGGACTAGCGGGAGATACGCAGTATTTT. This translates into CASSLRAGLAGDTQYF.

This chain uses TRBV14 with TRBJ2-5; possible D gene TRBD1, 5 bases. The CDR3 runs to 15 residues. Trimming pared 0 bases from V and 5 bases from J, leaving 13 bases between. CDR1 is SGHDN and CDR2 is FVKESK in the germline V gene. The DNA for the CDR3 is TGTGCCAGCAGCCAAGATTGGGGCGTGGGGGAGACCCAGTACTTC. It encodes CASSQDWGVGETQYF.

The chain uses TRBV19 and TRBJ1-1; TRBD1 might be the D (5 bases). The CDR3 extends over 14 amino acids. The germline CDR1 and CDR2 sequences are LNHDA and SQIVND (reference sequence). The V end lost 2 bases, the J end lost 0 bases, and 7 bases lay between the germline ends. For the CDR3, the DNA is TGTGCCAGTAGTATACCAGGGTTGAACACTGAAGCTTTCTTT. Translated, it gives CASSIPGLNTEAFF.

The rearrangement links TRBV9 to TRBJ2-7, with a possible D match to TRBD1 (5 bases). The CDR3 extends over 16 amino acids. CDR1 and CDR2 from the germline V gene are SGDLS and YYNGEE. V was pared by 3 bases and J by 6 bases, with 22 bases between. CDR3 region: CASSGPGSGAGREQYF. CDR3 in DNA: TGTGCCAGCAGCGGCCCAGGGTCTGGCGCCGGTCGCGAGCAGTACTTC.

This clone was picked up a small number of times. The genes are TRBV12-5 and TRBJ2-3, with a possible D match to TRBD1 (5 bases). The CDR3 runs 13 residues. The germline V gene encodes CDR1 LGHNT and CDR2 FRNRAP. Between the trimmed V and J ends, which lost 7 bases and 4 bases, there was a span of 12 bases. In DNA form, the CDR3 reads TGTGCTAGTGCCTTTGACAGTCCAGATACGCAGTATTTT. Its protein is CASAFDSPDTQYF.

This chain links TRBV30 with TRBJ1-2; 11 bases agree with TRBD1. From germline, CDR1 is GTSNPN and CDR2 SVGIG (reference sequence). CDR3 length: 15 residues. Germline trimming cut 0 bases from V and 8 bases from J; bases unmatched to any gene: 8. The CDR3 sequence: CAWSVLGGTGGGYTF. CDR3 DNA sequence: TGTGCCTGGAGTGTACTAGGCGGGACAGGGGGAGGCTACACCTTC.